Shown below are 32 T cell receptor beta chains from a single sample sequenced in a study of shared clonotypes between healthy human individuals. Only in-frame clones appear in the TCRdb table, and some are missing; sequencing was by immunoSEQ multiplex PCR. The sample lists hundreds of thousands of clones, approximately 79% occurring once. Source material: memory CD4+ T cells sorted from blood. Indicated subset: CD45RA-negative fraction. The receptors shown here come from a woman in her twenties or thirties in good health.

The sample holds one count of this clone. The rearrangement uses TRBV6-5 and TRBJ2-3, with 14 bases fitting TRBD2. The CDR3 is 15 residues long. V gave up 6 bases and J gave up 11 bases; unmatched junction bases: 10. The V gene's germline CDR1 is MNHEY and CDR2 SVGAGI. The CDR3 reads CASRPLTSGRAGQYF. The CDR3, as DNA: TGTGCCAGCAGACCTCTGACTAGCGGGAGGGCCGGGCAGTATTTT.

A single count supports this clone. The chain uses TRBV19 and TRBJ2-5; D gene uncertain. This CDR3 spans 13 amino acids. V lost 1 base and J lost 1, with 4 bases in between. Germline V gives CDR1 LNHDA, CDR2 SQIVND (reference sequence). DNA for the CDR3: TGTGCCAGTAGTATAGCAACCCAAGAGACCCAGTACTTC. Translating gives CASSIATQETQYF.

The genes are TRBV28 and TRBJ1-1; D call uncertain. Germline CDR1 MDHEN, CDR2 SYDVKM. Trimming removed 10 bases at V and 1 base at J, with 16 bases between. The CDR3 has 14 amino acids. In nucleotides, the CDR3 is TGTGCCACCGTTCTCTTGGACGGGAACACTGAAGCTTTCTTT. Residues: CATVLLDGNTEAFF.

The chain is built from TRBV5-1 and TRBJ1-4; D gene uncertain. Germline lookup yields CDR1 SGHRS and CDR2 YFSETQ. Trimming removed 0 bases at V and 0 bases at J, with 6 bases between. The CDR3 sequence is 15 residues long. The CDR3 nucleotides are TGCGCCAGCAGCTTGGAGTCCGCAACTAATGAAAAACTGTTTTTT. Residues: CASSLESATNEKLFF. The whole variable domain, remainder taken from reference TRBV5-1 and TRBJ1-4, is KAGVTQTPRYLIKTRGQQVTLSCSPISGHRSVSWYQQTPGQGLQFLFEYFSETQRNKGNFPGRFSGRQFSNSRSEMNVSTLELGDSALYLCASSLESATNEKLFFGSGTQLSVL.

The chain carries TRBV6-5 and TRBJ2-3, with D possibly matching TRBD2 (6 bases). The germline gives CDR1 MNHEY, CDR2 SVGAGI. Trimming pared 6 bases from V and 4 bases from J, leaving 8 bases between. The CDR3 contains 12 residues. DNA of the CDR3: TGTGCCAGCAGACGGGAGTCAGATACGCAGTATTTT. Encoded protein: CASRRESDTQYF.

The V gene is TRBV19, the J gene TRBJ1-5; TRBD1 matches 7 bases. CDR1 is LNHDA and CDR2 is SQIVND in the germline V gene (reference sequence). V was pared by 5 bases and J by 3 bases, with 10 bases of the junction left unmatched. This CDR3 contains 16 residues. The CDR3 is CASSPRGSADNQPQHF. The CDR3, as DNA: TGTGCCAGTAGTCCCAGGGGGAGTGCGGACAATCAGCCCCAGCATTTT.

The sample holds one count of this clone. CDR3 coding DNA: TGCGCCAGCAGCTGGCGCGGGAGGCCCAATGAGCAGTTCTTC. Translated, it gives CASSWRGRPNEQFF. The chain joins TRBV5-1 to TRBJ2-1; 8 bases agree with TRBD2. The V and J ends lost 3 bases and 6 bases, in that order; junction bases with no gene match: 5. The CDR3 is 14 amino acids. Germline-derived CDR1 and CDR2 are SGHRS and YFSETQ. Supplemented by reference TRBV5-1 and TRBJ2-1, the full variable domain reads KAGVTQTPRYLIKTRGQQVTLSCSPISGHRSVSWYQQTPGQGLQFLFEYFSETQRNKGNFPGRFSGRQFSNSRSEMNVSTLELGDSALYLCASSWRGRPNEQFFGPGTRLTVL.

The V gene is TRBV19, the J gene TRBJ2-7, with D tentatively TRBD1 (5 bases). The V end was cut by 3 bases, the J end by 2 bases, with 11 bases between. Germline lookup yields CDR1 LNHDA and CDR2 SQIVND (reference sequence). This CDR3 is built from 14 residues. CDR3 sequence reads: CASSIQGPTYEQYF. The CDR3 nucleotides read TGTGCCAGTAGTATTCAGGGTCCTACCTACGAGCAGTACTTC.

The sample holds many counts of this clone. In DNA form, the CDR3 reads TGTGCCAGCAGTTACTGGACTGGGGAAAAACTGTTTTTT. Protein: CASSYWTGEKLFF. The chain uses TRBV6-5 and TRBJ1-4; D gene unclear. Per the germline V gene, CDR1 is MNHEY and CDR2 is SVGAGI. This CDR3 is 13 amino acids long. Trimming left V 1 base short and J 8 bases short, with 8 bases between.

This clone was detected only once. CDR3 sequence (DNA): TGTGCCAGCAGTCCTTTTCCGAGCTCCTACAATGAGCAGTTCTTC. Translating it yields CASSPFPSSYNEQFF. The V gene is TRBV5-6, the J gene TRBJ2-1; the D is unclear. Deletions cut 5 bases from V and 0 bases from J, with 12 bases between. Germline CDR1 is SGHDT and CDR2 is YYEEEE. This CDR3 has 15 residues.

The chain has TRBV9 and TRBJ2-1, with 9 positions matching TRBD1. V dropped 4 bases and J dropped 7; count of bases not matched to a gene: 9. The CDR3 consists of 15 residues. CDR1 and CDR2 (germline): SGDLS, YYNGEE. DNA for the CDR3: TGTGCCAGCAGCCCCGCCGGGACAGGGTCAAATGAGCAGTTCTTC. Residues: CASSPAGTGSNEQFF.

The chain couples TRBV5-1 to TRBJ2-1; 7 nucleotides align to TRBD1. This CDR3 region has 15 residues. The V and J ends lost 4 bases and 5 bases, in that order; junction bases with no gene match: 9. The germline V gene has CDR1 SGHRS and CDR2 YFSETQ. DNA for the CDR3: TGCGCCAGCAGCGTAACAGGGGTGCTTCACAATGAGCAGTTCTTC. This encodes CASSVTGVLHNEQFF.

The chain links TRBV5-6 to TRBJ2-1; D gene uncertain. The CDR3 has 11 residues. Per the germline V gene, CDR1 is SGHDT and CDR2 is YYEEEE. V dropped 1 base and J dropped 7 bases, with 3 bases sitting between them. DNA for the CDR3: TGTGCCAGCAGCTTGTGGAATGAGCAGTTCTTC. As protein: CASSLWNEQFF. The whole variable domain, filled in from reference TRBV5-6 and TRBJ2-1, reads DAGVTQSPTHLIKTRGQQVTLRCSPKSGHDTVSWYQQALGQGPQFIFQYYEEEERQRGNFPDRFSGHQFPNYSSELNVNALLLGDSALYLCASSLWNEQFFGPGTRLTVL.

The V call is TRBV6-6, the J call TRBJ2-7, with 7 bases matching TRBD1. In germline, CDR1 is MNHNY, CDR2 SVGAGI (reference sequence). Unmatched junction bases numbered 7, after V lost 0 bases and J lost 2 bases. There are 16 residues in the CDR3. CDR3 sequence reads: CASSYSTRGTAYEQYF. The CDR3 DNA reads as TGTGCCAGCAGTTACTCAACGAGAGGGACAGCCTACGAGCAGTACTTC.

The V call is TRBV14, the J call TRBJ2-2; D uncertain. Germline V gives CDR1 SGHDN, CDR2 FVKESK. There are 14 residues in the CDR3. V lost 4 bases to trimming and J lost 4 bases, with 10 bases between them. CDR3 nucleotides: TGTGCCAGCAGCCCAAATCACTTCACCGGGGAGCTGTTTTTT. Protein product: CASSPNHFTGELFF. Variable domain in full (rest from reference TRBV14 and TRBJ2-2): EAGVTQFPSHSVIEKGQTVTLRCDPISGHDNLYWYRRVMGKEIKFLLHFVKESKQDESGMPNNRFLAERTGGTYSTLKVQPAELEDSGVYFCASSPNHFTGELFFGEGSRLTVL.

This chain connects TRBV19 to TRBJ1-4; weak D call: TRBD1 (5 bases). This CDR3 is 15 amino acids long. The germline gives CDR1 LNHDA, CDR2 SQIVND (reference sequence). V was trimmed by 5 bases and J by 2 bases, leaving 12 bases between them. CDR3 loop: CASSHLGVTNEKLFF. CDR3 nucleotides: TGTGCCAGTAGTCACCTAGGGGTCACTAATGAAAAACTGTTTTTT.

This chain uses TRBV2 with TRBJ2-7; TRBD2 matches at 9 bases. The J segment lost 3 bases and the V segment lost 6 bases, leaving 9 bases of the junction unmatched. Per the germline V gene, CDR1 is SNHLY and CDR2 is FYNNEI. The CDR3 sequence is 15 residues long. Written as DNA, the CDR3 is TGTGCCAGCAGACAGGGGTTAGCGGGAGTCTACGAGCAGTACTTC. As protein: CASRQGLAGVYEQYF.

This clone was detected only a few times. This chain joins TRBV4-1 and TRBJ2-1; 12 nucleotides line up with TRBD2. V trimming: 3 bases; J trimming: 8 bases; junction bases outside the gene matches: 5. The CDR3 has 15 amino acids. From germline, CDR1 is MGHRA and CDR2 YSYEKL. The CDR3 region has the DNA TGCGCCAGCAGCCAGCTAGCGGGAGGGCCCTATGAGCAGTTCTTC. Translating it yields CASSQLAGGPYEQFF.

The chain employs TRBV5-1 and TRBJ2-2, with 7 bases that match TRBD2. J lost 2 bases, V lost 0 bases, and 4 bases had no gene match. The germline CDR1 and CDR2 sequences are SGHRS and YFSETQ. The CDR3 is 16 amino acids. CDR3 in DNA: TGCGCCAGCAGCTTGGTATCTAGCGGAAACACCGGGGAGCTGTTTTTT. Its protein is CASSLVSSGNTGELFF.

The chain recombines TRBV6-1 with TRBJ2-5; perhaps TRBD2 as D (6 bases). CDR1 and CDR2 (germline): MNHNS, SASEGT. The germline V and J ends were trimmed by 1 base and 3 bases, with 9 bases remaining between them. The CDR3 spans 14 residues. The CDR3 DNA reads as TGTGCCAGCAGTGAAGTTTGGGGGGAAGAGACCCAGTACTTC. Translated, it gives CASSEVWGEETQYF.

This clone was recorded a few times. The rearrangement uses TRBV6-5 and TRBJ2-2, with D maybe TRBD2 (5 bases). Trimming took 0 bases from V and 7 from J, leaving 15 bases between them. The CDR3 length is 16 residues. Germline V gene sequence: CDR1 MNHEY, CDR2 SVGAGI. The CDR3 sequence: CASSYSTDSRGGELFF. The CDR3 DNA reads as TGTGCCAGCAGTTACTCGACGGACTCACGGGGCGGGGAGCTGTTTTTT.

This chain joins TRBV7-9 and TRBJ2-5, with unresolved D. The CDR3 contains 13 residues. Germline V gene sequence: CDR1 SEHNR, CDR2 FQNEAQ (reference sequence). Trimming left V 5 bases short and J 1 base short, with 8 bases between. CDR3 sequence reads: CASSRLSQETQYF. Written as DNA, the CDR3 is TGTGCCAGCAGCCGTTTGAGCCAAGAGACCCAGTACTTC.

The chain joins TRBV13 to TRBJ2-3; 13 bases are a match to TRBD2. Germline CDR1 and CDR2: PRHDT and FYEKMQ (reference sequence). V lost 5 bases, J lost 2 bases, and 10 bases stayed unmatched. This CDR3 has 18 residues. The CDR3 DNA reads TGTGCCAGCAGCCCGATTTCAGGGACTAGCGGGATCACAGATACGCAGTATTTT. It translates to CASSPISGTSGITDTQYF.

V is TRBV6-6 and J is TRBJ2-1, with no clear D. This CDR3 has 15 residues. Germline values: CDR1 MNHNY, CDR2 SVGAGI (reference sequence). With 5 bases removed from V and 5 bases from J, the gap between germline ends came to 16 bases. The CDR3 region has the DNA TGTGCCAGCAGTCCCCCTTCAACGGCGGACAATGAGCAGTTCTTC. This codes for CASSPPSTADNEQFF.

The chain links TRBV7-2 to TRBJ1-2; tentatively, D is TRBD1 (6 bases). The CDR3 sequence is 13 residues long. V lost 6 bases and J lost 7, with 15 bases in between. Per germline, CDR1 SGHTA and CDR2 FQGNSA. In DNA form, the CDR3 reads TGTGCCAGCAGGCAAGACAGGTGGAGTGGCTACACCTTC. Translation gives CASRQDRWSGYTF.

The J gene is TRBJ1-3, the V gene TRBV28; D remains ambiguous. There are 15 residues in the CDR3. Germline lookup yields CDR1 MDHEN and CDR2 SYDVKM. Deletions cut 6 bases from V and 3 bases from J, with 15 bases between. The CDR3 DNA is TGTGCCAGCAGATCCCCTGTTGTTGGTGGAAACACCATATATTTT. This sequence encodes CASRSPVVGGNTIYF.

The V and J genes are TRBV10-2 and TRBJ2-5, with unresolved D. Germline V CDR1 and CDR2: WSHSY, SAAADI. Trimming removed 5 bases at V and 7 bases at J, with 14 bases between. The length of the CDR3 is 13 residues. CDR3 nucleotides: TGCGCCAGCAGTCCTTCTGGGCAAAGGACCCAGTACTTC. Protein: CASSPSGQRTQYF.

V usage is TRBV29-1 and J usage is TRBJ2-5; D gene ambiguous. The DNA end lines up better with TRBJ2-7; the J call may be wrong. CDR3 length: 12 residues. Germline assignment: CDR1 SQVTM and CDR2 ANQGSEA. The CDR3 sequence is CSVGATYYEQYF. The CDR3 nucleotides are TGCAGCGTTGGGGCAACTTATTACGAGCAGTACTTC.

The chain employs TRBV10-3 and TRBJ2-3; 10 nucleotides align to TRBD2. The CDR3 spans 18 residues. CDR1 and CDR2 from the germline V gene are ENHRY and SYGVKD. V shed 10 bases, J shed 1 base, and the junction held 17 bases outside the gene matches. The CDR3: CATGGGTSAIPGTDTQYF. CDR3 nucleotides: TGTGCCACCGGTGGCGGGACTAGCGCCATTCCGGGCACAGATACGCAGTATTTT.

Written as DNA, the CDR3 is TGCGCCAGCAGCTTGGATGGGCAGTCCGGGGAGCTGTTTTTT. This encodes CASSLDGQSGELFF. The chain employs TRBV5-1 and TRBJ2-2; no clear D. V lost 0 bases and J 6 bases, leaving 9 bases between the germline ends. Germline CDR1 and CDR2: SGHRS and YFSETQ. This CDR3 is 14 amino acids long.

The CDR3, as DNA: TGTGCCAGCAGCGATCCAGGGGGTGGCTACACCTTC. This gives the protein CASSDPGGGYTF. The genes are TRBV6-6 and TRBJ1-2, with 7 bases identical to TRBD1. V shed 6 bases, J shed 7 bases, and the junction held 5 bases outside the gene matches. Germline V gene data show CDR1 as MNHNY and CDR2 as SVGAGI (reference sequence). The CDR3 length is 12 residues.

The V call is TRBV4-2, the J call TRBJ2-7; TRBD1 might be the D (5 bases). The length of the CDR3 is 14 residues. Germline CDR1 reads LGHNA; CDR2 reads YNFKEQ. Trimming stripped 5 bases from V and 0 bases from J, with 11 bases between. CDR3 residues: CASSLGQVSYEQYF. In DNA form, the CDR3 reads TGTGCCAGCAGCTTGGGGCAGGTCTCCTACGAGCAGTACTTC.